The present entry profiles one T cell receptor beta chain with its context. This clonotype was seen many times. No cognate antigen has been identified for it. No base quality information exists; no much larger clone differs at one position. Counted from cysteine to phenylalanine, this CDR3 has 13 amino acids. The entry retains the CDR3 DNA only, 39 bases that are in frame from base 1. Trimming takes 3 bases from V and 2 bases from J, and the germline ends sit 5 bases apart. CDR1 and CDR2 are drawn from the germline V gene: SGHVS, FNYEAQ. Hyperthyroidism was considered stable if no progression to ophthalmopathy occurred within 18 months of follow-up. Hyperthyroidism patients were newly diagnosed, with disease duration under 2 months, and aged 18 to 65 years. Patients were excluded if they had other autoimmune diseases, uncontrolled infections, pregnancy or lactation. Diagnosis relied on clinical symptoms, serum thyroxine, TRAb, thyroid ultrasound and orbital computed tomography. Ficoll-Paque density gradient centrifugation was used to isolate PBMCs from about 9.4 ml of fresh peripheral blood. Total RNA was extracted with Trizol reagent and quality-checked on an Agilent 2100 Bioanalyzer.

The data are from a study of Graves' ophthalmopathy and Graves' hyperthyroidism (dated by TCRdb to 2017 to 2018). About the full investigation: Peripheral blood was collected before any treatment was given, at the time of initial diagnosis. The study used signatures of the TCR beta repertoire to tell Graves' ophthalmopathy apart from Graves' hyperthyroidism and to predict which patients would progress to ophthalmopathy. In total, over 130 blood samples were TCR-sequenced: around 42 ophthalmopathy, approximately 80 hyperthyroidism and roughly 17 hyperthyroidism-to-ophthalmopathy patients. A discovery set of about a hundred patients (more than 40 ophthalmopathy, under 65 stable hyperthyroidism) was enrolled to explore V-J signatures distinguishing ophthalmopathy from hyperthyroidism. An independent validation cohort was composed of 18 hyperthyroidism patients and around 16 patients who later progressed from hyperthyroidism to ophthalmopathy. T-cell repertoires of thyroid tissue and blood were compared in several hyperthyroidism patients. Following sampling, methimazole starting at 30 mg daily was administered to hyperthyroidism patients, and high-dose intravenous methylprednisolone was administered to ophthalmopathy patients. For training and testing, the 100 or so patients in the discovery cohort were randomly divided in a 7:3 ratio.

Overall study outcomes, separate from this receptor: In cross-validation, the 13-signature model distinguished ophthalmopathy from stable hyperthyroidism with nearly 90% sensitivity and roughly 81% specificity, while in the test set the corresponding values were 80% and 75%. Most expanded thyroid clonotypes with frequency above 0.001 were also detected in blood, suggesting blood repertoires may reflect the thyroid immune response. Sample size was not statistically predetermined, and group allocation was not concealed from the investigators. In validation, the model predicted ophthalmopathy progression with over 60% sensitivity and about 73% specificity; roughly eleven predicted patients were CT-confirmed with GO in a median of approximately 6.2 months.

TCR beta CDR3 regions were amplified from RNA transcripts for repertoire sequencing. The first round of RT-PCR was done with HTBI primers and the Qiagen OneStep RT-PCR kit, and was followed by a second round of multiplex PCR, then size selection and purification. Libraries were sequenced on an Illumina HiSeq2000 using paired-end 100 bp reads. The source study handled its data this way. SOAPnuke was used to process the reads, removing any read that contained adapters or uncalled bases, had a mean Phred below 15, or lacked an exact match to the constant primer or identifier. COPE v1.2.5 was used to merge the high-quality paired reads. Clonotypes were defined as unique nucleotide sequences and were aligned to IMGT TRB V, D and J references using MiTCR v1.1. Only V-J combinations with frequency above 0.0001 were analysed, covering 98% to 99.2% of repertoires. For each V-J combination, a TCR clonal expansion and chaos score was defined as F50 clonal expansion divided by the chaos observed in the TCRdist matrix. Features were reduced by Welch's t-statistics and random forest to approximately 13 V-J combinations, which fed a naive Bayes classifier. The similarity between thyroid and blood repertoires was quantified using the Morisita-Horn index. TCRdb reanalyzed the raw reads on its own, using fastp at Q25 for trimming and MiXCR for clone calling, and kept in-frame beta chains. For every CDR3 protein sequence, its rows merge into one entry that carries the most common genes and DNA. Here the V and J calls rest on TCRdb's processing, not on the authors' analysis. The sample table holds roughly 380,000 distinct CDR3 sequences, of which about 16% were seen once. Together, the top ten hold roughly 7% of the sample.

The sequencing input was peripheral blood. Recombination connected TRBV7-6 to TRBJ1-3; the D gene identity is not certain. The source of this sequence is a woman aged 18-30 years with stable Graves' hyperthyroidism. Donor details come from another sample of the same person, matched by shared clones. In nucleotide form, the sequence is TGTGCCAGCAGCTTTACAGCTGGAAACACCATATATTTT. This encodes CASSFTAGNTIYF.